These T cell receptor beta chains were read from a single sample in a study of high-grade serous ovarian cancer treatment subgroups. The repertoire was sequenced with immunoSEQ multiplex PCR; TCRdb's copy has only in-frame clones and lacks some. The sample includes about 9,000 clones, about 78% of them seen just once. Specimen: tumor tissue. The receptors come from a human donor with high-grade serous ovarian cancer. Each CDR3 is given with its conserved first and last residue. The order of the fields is clone size, J gene, V gene, D gene, CDR3 DNA, CDR3 protein. The D gene is left open where the match is weak. Clone size, where shown, is once, few, many, or a class for clones that have expanded.

.	TRBJ2-7	TRBV7-9	TRBD1	TGTGCCAGCAGCTGGACGACAGGGGTATACGGGAACGAGCAGTACTTC	CASSWTTGVYGNEQYF
.	TRBJ2-1	TRBV5-8	TRBD1	TGTGCCAGCAGCTGGGACAGGGGAGGCTACAATGAGCAGTTCTTC	CASSWDRGGYNEQFF
.	TRBJ2-5	TRBV7-2	TRBD2	TGTGCCAGCAGCGCCCGACTAGCGGGAGGCGAGACCCAGTACTTC	CASSARLAGGETQYF
few	TRBJ2-7	TRBV2	.	TGTGCCAGCAGTGTCGGGTACGAGCAGTACTTC	CASSVGYEQYF
.	TRBJ2-7	TRBV18	TRBD2	TGTGCCAGCTCACTCGCGGGAGCCCCCCACGAGCAGTACTTC	CASSLAGAPHEQYF
.	TRBJ2-1	TRBV13	.	TGTGCCAGCAGCTGGAACAGGGTTTTCAATGAGCAGTTCTTC	CASSWNRVFNEQFF
.	TRBJ2-2	TRBV7-9	TRBD1	TGTGCCAGCAGCCTGTTTCAGGGGGAATCCACCGGGGAGCTGTTTTTT	CASSLFQGESTGELFF
.	TRBJ2-7	TRBV4-2	TRBD1	TGTGCCAGCAGCCAAGATCAAAGGACAGGGGCCTACGAGCAGTACTTC	CASSQDQRTGAYEQYF
.	TRBJ1-2	TRBV5-4	.	TGTGCCAGCAGCTCAAAGCGAGGACAGCTGGACTATGGCTACACCTTC	CASSSKRGQLDYGYTF
once	TRBJ2-7	TRBV7-8	TRBD1	TGTGCCAGCAGCCTGGGGACAGCCAACGAGCAGTACTTC	CASSLGTANEQYF
.	TRBJ1-2	TRBV20-1	.	TGCAGTGCTAGGAACTATGGCTACACCTTC	CSARNYGYTF
.	TRBJ2-3	TRBV28	TRBD2	TGTGCCAGCAGTCCGGGACTAGCGGGAGGAGGAGATACGCAGTATTTT	CASSPGLAGGGDTQYF
few	TRBJ2-7	TRBV7-6	.	TGTGCCAGCAGCCGTACACCCGCCCAGCAGTACTTC	CASSRTPAQQYF
.	TRBJ2-2	TRBV7-2	.	TGTGCCAGCAGCCAAAGGAAGTCGGGGTGGCTCACCGGGGAGCTGTTTTTT	CASSQRKSGWLTGELFF
large	TRBJ1-1	TRBV27	.	TGTGCCAGCTTTAAATTGGCCACTGAAGCTTTCTTT	CASFKLATEAFF
.	TRBJ2-5	TRBV27	TRBD1	TGTGCCAGCAGCCCGGGACAGGCGAGAGAGCAGTACTTC	CASSPGQAREQYF
.	TRBJ2-7	TRBV5-6	.	TGTGCCAGCAGCTCGGACTACGGCGAGCAGTACTTC	CASSSDYGEQYF
.	TRBJ2-6	TRBV11-2	.	TGTGCCAGCAGCAATACAGGAATTGGGGCCAACGTCCTGACTTTC	CASSNTGIGANVLTF
once	TRBJ2-7	TRBV5-1	.	TGCGCCAGCAGCTTGGAGGCGGGAAGCTCCTACGAGCAGTACTTC	CASSLEAGSSYEQYF
.	TRBJ2-3	TRBV6-1	.	TGTGCCAGCAGTATCGGCACAGATACGCAGTATTTT	CASSIGTDTQYF
.	TRBJ2-7	TRBV5-1	TRBD2	TGCGCCAGCAGCTTGGGTGGTAGCGGGGGTTCCTACGAGCAGTACTTC	CASSLGGSGGSYEQYF
once	TRBJ2-6	TRBV7-6	.	TGTGCCAGCAGCTTAGAAAGTGGACAGTCTGGGGCCAACGTCCTGACTTTC	CASSLESGQSGANVLTF
.	TRBJ2-7	TRBV5-6	.	TGTGCCAGCAGCTCCCCTCCATTACACGAGCAGTACTTC	CASSSPPLHEQYF
.	TRBJ1-5	TRBV2	.	TGTGCCAGCAGTGCGGGGGCACCCAATCAGCCCCAGCATTTT	CASSAGAPNQPQHF
.	TRBJ2-3	TRBV2	.	TGTGCCAGCAGTGAGGATGATACGCAGTATTTT	CASSEDDTQYF
.	TRBJ2-7	TRBV5-6	TRBD1	TGTGCCAGCAGCTTGGCGGGACAGGGCTACTACGAGCAGTACTTC	CASSLAGQGYYEQYF
.	TRBJ1-4	TRBV9	.	TGTGCCAGCAGCGTTGGGACGGAACCTAATGAAAAACTGTTTTTT	CASSVGTEPNEKLFF
.	TRBJ1-5	TRBV6-5	.	TGTGCCAGCAGTGGGGGGCTTAAACAGCCCCAGCATTTT	CASSGGLKQPQHF
.	TRBJ2-7	TRBV21-1	.	TGTGCCAGCAGCAAAGCGGAGGGGCCAAGCTCCTACGAGCAGTACTTC	CASSKAEGPSSYEQYF
once	TRBJ2-5	TRBV5-4	TRBD1	TGTGCCAGCAGCCTCTGGACAGGGGGCGAAGAGACCCAGTACTTC	CASSLWTGGEETQYF
.	TRBJ2-7	TRBV7-9	.	TGTGCCAGCAGCTGGGCCTACGAGCAGTACTTC	CASSWAYEQYF
.	TRBJ2-3	TRBV11-2	.	TGTGCCAGCAGCACGGGCCTCGGCACGCAGTATTTT	CASSTGLGTQYF
.	TRBJ2-1	TRBV9	TRBD2	TGTGCCAGCAGCACTAGCGGGGATGAGCAGTTCTTC	CASSTSGDEQFF
.	TRBJ2-7	TRBV10-2	.	TGCGCCAGCAGCGCCCTGGTGGAGGCGGGCGAGCAGTACTTC	CASSALVEAGEQYF
few	TRBJ2-2	TRBV2	.	TGTGCCAGCGGTGGGCAGTTACTCACCGGGGAGCTGTTTTTT	CASGGQLLTGELFF
.	TRBJ2-5	TRBV6-1	TRBD2	TGTGCCAGCAGTCGACTAGCGGTCCAAGAGACCCAGTACTTC	CASSRLAVQETQYF
.	TRBJ2-3	TRBV6-1	.	TGCGCCAGCAGTGAGTTAAGTGGAGTAAGCACAGATACGCAGTATTTT	CASSELSGVSTDTQYF